One and the same sample provided the 11 T cell receptor beta chains below, sequenced in a study of T cell responses to AZD1222 COVID-19 vaccine. Libraries were prepared by immunoSEQ multiplex PCR; TCRdb keeps only in-frame clonotypes and omits some of them. The sample has some 160,000 clones, about nine tenths seen once. The source was peripheral blood, collected on day 0 of AZD1222 vaccination. These receptors were obtained from an adult in good health.

The chain combines TRBV6-5 with TRBJ2-5; TRBD2 is a possible D gene (5 bases). The germline CDR1 and CDR2 sequences are MNHEY and SVGAGI. The germline V and J ends were trimmed by 5 bases and 5 bases, with 12 bases remaining between them. The CDR3 consists of 13 residues. The CDR3 DNA is TGTGCCAGCAGTCCCCACGGGATGGAGACCCAGTACTTC. It encodes CASSPHGMETQYF.

Here the CDR3 DNA reads TGTGCCAGCAACCTGGGAGGGGAAGAGCAGTACTTC. It translates to CASNLGGEEQYF. The genes are TRBV7-8 and TRBJ2-7; 7 bases align to TRBD2. V lost 7 bases and J lost 7; bases outside the gene matches: 7. CDR3 length: 12 residues. Per the germline V gene, CDR1 is SGHVS and CDR2 is FQNEAQ.

The V call is TRBV30, the J call TRBJ1-6; D is uncertain. The CDR3 is 11 amino acids. Trimming stripped 5 bases from V and 5 bases from J, with 4 bases between. Germline CDR1 reads GTSNPN; CDR2 reads SVGIG (reference sequence). The CDR3 spells CAWGDNSPLHF. DNA for the CDR3: TGTGCCTGGGGCGATAATTCACCCCTCCACTTT.

V gene TRBV30 combines with J gene TRBJ1-5, with D perhaps TRBD1 (6 bases). The CDR3 loop spans 12 amino acids. V lost 0 bases to trimming and J lost 6 bases, with 6 bases between them. Germline loops: CDR1 GTSNPN, CDR2 SVGIG (reference sequence). CDR3 nucleotides: TGTGCCTGGAGTGTACAGGGTCAGCCCCAGCATTTT. Residues: CAWSVQGQPQHF.

V and J are TRBV30 and TRBJ1-6; D is unresolved. The CDR3 runs 13 residues. From germline, CDR1 is GTSNPN and CDR2 SVGIG (reference sequence). V was cut by 4 bases and J by 0 bases, with 4 bases left in between. CDR3 DNA sequence: TGTGCCTGGAAGGTCTCCTATAATTCACCCCTCCACTTT. It is translated as CAWKVSYNSPLHF. The whole variable domain, remainder taken from reference TRBV30 and TRBJ1-6, is SQTIHQWPATLVQPVGSPLSLECTVEGTSNPNLYWYRQAAGRGLQLLFYSVGIGQISSEVPQNLSASRPQDRQFILSSKKLLLSDSGFYLCAWKVSYNSPLHFGNGTRLTVT.

The chain uses TRBV12-3 or TRBV12-4 and TRBJ2-7, with D uncertain. V dropped 4 bases and J dropped 2 bases, with 9 bases sitting between them. This CDR3 region has 13 residues. CDR3 sequence reads: CASSSIEPYEQYF. As DNA, the CDR3 is TGTGCCAGCAGTTCAATAGAACCCTACGAGCAGTACTTC.

The chain links TRBV19 to TRBJ1-3; D might be TRBD1 (5 bases). Germline V gives CDR1 LNHDA, CDR2 SQIVND (reference sequence). The CDR3 is 17 amino acids. V lost 6 bases, J lost 0 bases, and 18 bases lay in between. CDR3 DNA: TGTGCCAGTAGCACCTTACAGGTCCCTCACTCTGGAAACACCATATATTTT. It codes for CASSTLQVPHSGNTIYF.

This rearrangement joins TRBV6-5 to TRBJ2-3; TRBD2 agrees at 9 bases. Per the germline V gene, CDR1 is MNHEY and CDR2 is SVGAGI. The CDR3 sequence is 13 residues long. Unmatched junction bases numbered 1, after V lost 8 bases and J lost 1 base. This CDR3 is CASRGRGTDTQYF. CDR3 nucleotide sequence: TGTGCCAGCCGCGGGAGGGGCACAGATACGCAGTATTTT.

The DNA of the CDR3 is TGTGCCTGGAGTCCAGGAGAGGGGATCCCCTACGAGCAGTACTTC. Its translation is CAWSPGEGIPYEQYF. The chain employs TRBV30 and TRBJ2-7, with D possibly called TRBD1 or TRBD2 (5 bases each). Between the trimmed V and J ends, which lost 2 bases and 2 bases, there was a span of 16 bases. The CDR3 has 15 residues. The germline V gene encodes CDR1 GTSNPN and CDR2 SVGIG (reference sequence).

The rearrangement links TRBV19 to TRBJ1-4, with D possibly matching TRBD1 (6 bases). This CDR3 contains 15 residues. Germline V gives CDR1 LNHDA, CDR2 SQIVND (reference sequence). Trimming removed 4 bases from V and 8 bases from J, with 17 bases in between. The CDR3, as DNA: TGTGCCAGTAGTACGTGGGACACCATTGGGGAAAAACTGTTTTTT. It codes for CASSTWDTIGEKLFF. The complete variable domain, with remaining parts taken from reference TRBV19 and TRBJ1-4, reads DGGITQSPKYLFRKEGQNVTLSCEQNLNHDAMYWYRQDPGQGLRLIYYSQIVNDFQKGDIAEGYSVSREKKESFPLTVTSAQKNPTAFYLCASSTWDTIGEKLFFGSGTQLSVL.

V is TRBV27 and J is TRBJ1-6; maybe TRBD1 (5 bases). Germline V gene lookup returns CDR1 MNHEY and CDR2 SMNVEV (reference sequence). The length of the CDR3 is 14 residues. The V end lost 7 bases, the J end lost 9 bases, and 16 bases lay between the germline ends. CDR3 coding DNA: TGTGCCAGCACCCTCGGGGGTCTAAGTTCACCCCTCCACTTT. It is translated as CASTLGGLSSPLHF.